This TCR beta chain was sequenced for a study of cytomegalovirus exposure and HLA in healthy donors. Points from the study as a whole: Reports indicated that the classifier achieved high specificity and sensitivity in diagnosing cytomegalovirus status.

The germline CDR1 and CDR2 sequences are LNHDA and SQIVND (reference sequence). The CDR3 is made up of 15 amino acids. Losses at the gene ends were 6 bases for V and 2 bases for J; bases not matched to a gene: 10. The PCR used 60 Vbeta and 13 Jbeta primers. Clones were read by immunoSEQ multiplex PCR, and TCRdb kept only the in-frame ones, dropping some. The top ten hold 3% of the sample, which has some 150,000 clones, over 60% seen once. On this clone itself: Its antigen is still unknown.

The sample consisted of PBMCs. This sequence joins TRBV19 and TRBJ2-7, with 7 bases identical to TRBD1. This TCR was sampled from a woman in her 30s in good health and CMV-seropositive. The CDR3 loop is CASRGKGGGTYEQYF. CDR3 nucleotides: TGTGCCAGTAGGGGGAAAGGGGGCGGAACCTACGAGCAGTACTTC. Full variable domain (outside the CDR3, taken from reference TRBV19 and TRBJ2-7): DGGITQSPKYLFRKEGQNVTLSCEQNLNHDAMYWYRQDPGQGLRLIYYSQIVNDFQKGDIAEGYSVSREKKESFPLTVTSAQKNPTAFYLCASRGKGGGTYEQYFGPGTRLTVT.